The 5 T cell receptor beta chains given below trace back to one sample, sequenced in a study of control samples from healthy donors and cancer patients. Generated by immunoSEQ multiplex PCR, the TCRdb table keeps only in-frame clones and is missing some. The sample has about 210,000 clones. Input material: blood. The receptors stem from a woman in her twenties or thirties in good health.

CDR3 protein: CASGFVGTGELFF. CDR3 nucleotides: TGTGCCAGCGGATTTGTGGGCACCGGGGAGCTGTTTTTT. The rearrangement uses TRBV3-1 (or the pseudogene TRBV3-2) and TRBJ2-2, with no clear D. Germline V lookup: CDR1 LGHDT, CDR2 YNNKEL (reference sequence). V lost 8 bases to trimming and J lost 4 bases, with 11 bases between them. This CDR3 is built from 13 residues.

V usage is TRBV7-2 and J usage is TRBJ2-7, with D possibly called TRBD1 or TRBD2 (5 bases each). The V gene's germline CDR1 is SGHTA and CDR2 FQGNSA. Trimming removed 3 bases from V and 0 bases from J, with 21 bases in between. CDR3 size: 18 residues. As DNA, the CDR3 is TGTGCCAGCAGCTTTTCCTTTCTCCGGGACGGAAGCTCCTACGAGCAGTACTTC. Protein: CASSFSFLRDGSSYEQYF.

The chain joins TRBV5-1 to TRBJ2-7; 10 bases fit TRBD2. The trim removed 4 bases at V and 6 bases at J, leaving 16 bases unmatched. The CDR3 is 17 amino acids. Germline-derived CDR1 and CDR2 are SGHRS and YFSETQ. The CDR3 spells CASSQYQGTSAGLEQYF. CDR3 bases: TGCGCCAGCAGCCAATATCAGGGGACTAGCGCCGGTCTCGAGCAGTACTTC.

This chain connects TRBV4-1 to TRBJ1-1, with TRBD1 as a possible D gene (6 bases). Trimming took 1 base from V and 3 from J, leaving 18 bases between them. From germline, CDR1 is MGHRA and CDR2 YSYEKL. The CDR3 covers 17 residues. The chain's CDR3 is CASSQASWGLGDTEAFF. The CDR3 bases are TGCGCCAGCAGCCAAGCGAGCTGGGGGCTTGGCGACACTGAAGCTTTCTTT.

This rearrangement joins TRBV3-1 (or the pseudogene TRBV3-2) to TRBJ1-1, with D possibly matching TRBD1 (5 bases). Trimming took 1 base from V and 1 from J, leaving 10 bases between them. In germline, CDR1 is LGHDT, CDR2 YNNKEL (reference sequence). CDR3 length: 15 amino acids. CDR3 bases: TGTGCCAGCAGCCAAGCGGGACTCGGGAACACTGAAGCTTTCTTT. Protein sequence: CASSQAGLGNTEAFF.